These T cell receptor beta chains were read from a single sample in a study of T cell clones after liver transplantation. Assay: immunoSEQ multiplex PCR; the TCRdb copy retains only in-frame clones and omits some. The table shows over 45,000 clones, with 55% to 85% occurring only once. The starting material was CD4+ T cells from blood, obtained more than 52 months after liver transplant. The receptors were sampled from a human patient who received a liver transplant. The T cells may come from the graft donor. Each CDR3 is given with its conserved first and last residue. A D gene is named only where the DNA matches it firmly. The listing skips clone size in some rows; elsewhere it reads once, few, many or a size class.

D: TRBD1
length: 13
J: TRBJ2-7
V: TRBV2
size: -
CDR3: CASSHRGLYEQYF
DNA: TGTGCCAGCAGTCACAGGGGGTTATACGAGCAGTACTTC

D: TRBD1
length: 16
J: TRBJ1-2
V: TRBV10-3
size: -
CDR3: CAINLRQGEVWHGYTF
DNA: TGTGCCATCAACCTGAGACAGGGCGAGGTTTGGCATGGCTACACCTTC

D: TRBD1
length: 14
J: TRBJ2-5
V: TRBV12-5
size: -
CDR3: CASAGDREKETQYF
DNA: TGTGCTAGTGCCGGGGACAGGGAAAAAGAGACCCAGTACTTC

D: -
length: 15
J: TRBJ1-1
V: TRBV19
size: -
CDR3: CASSIAGWGNTEAFF
DNA: TGTGCCAGTAGTATTGCAGGGTGGGGGAACACTGAAGCTTTCTTT

D: TRBD1
length: 15
J: TRBJ1-5
V: TRBV7-2
size: -
CDR3: CASSLMGQGDQPQHF
DNA: TGTGCCAGCAGCTTAATGGGACAGGGGGATCAGCCCCAGCATTTT

D: TRBD1
length: 13
J: TRBJ2-7
V: TRBV25-1
size: -
CDR3: CASSGQAPYEQYF
DNA: TGTGCCAGCTCGGGACAGGCACCTTACGAGCAGTACTTC

D: -
length: 16
J: TRBJ1-3
V: TRBV28
size: once
CDR3: CASSFGPSNSGNTIYF
DNA: TGTGCCAGCAGTTTCGGTCCCTCGAACTCTGGAAACACCATATATTTT

D: TRBD1
length: 15
J: TRBJ1-5
V: TRBV4-2
size: -
CDR3: CASIQSGGEGQPQHF
DNA: TGTGCCAGCATCCAATCAGGGGGCGAGGGACAGCCCCAGCATTTT

D: -
length: 16
J: TRBJ2-5
V: TRBV6-1
size: -
CDR3: CASSESIGQPQETQYF
DNA: TGTGCCAGCAGTGAAAGCATCGGGCAGCCCCAAGAGACCCAGTACTTC

D: -
length: 13
J: TRBJ1-5
V: TRBV19
size: -
CDR3: CASSIGGSQPQHF
DNA: TGTGCCAGTAGTATTGGTGGGAGCCAGCCCCAGCATTTT

D: -
length: 17
J: TRBJ1-1
V: TRBV10-3
size: -
CDR3: CAISEETGGGGGTEAFF
DNA: TGTGCCATCAGTGAGGAGACAGGCGGGGGAGGGGGTACTGAAGCTTTCTTT

D: TRBD1
length: 14
J: TRBJ2-5
V: TRBV10-3
size: -
CDR3: CAISQGQPQETQYF
DNA: TGTGCCATCAGTCAGGGACAGCCTCAAGAGACCCAGTACTTC

D: -
length: 14
J: TRBJ1-4
V: TRBV5-1
size: -
CDR3: CASSLRDVNEKLFF
DNA: TGCGCCAGCAGCTTACGGGATGTTAATGAAAAACTGTTTTTT

D: TRBD1
length: 17
J: TRBJ1-3
V: TRBV7-2
size: -
CDR3: CASSLSFGTGQGNTIYF
DNA: TGTGCCAGCAGCTTATCGTTCGGGACAGGGCAAGGAAACACCATATATTTT

D: -
length: 19
J: TRBJ2-6
V: TRBV5-1
size: -
CDR3: CASSLFIPDRNSGANVLTF
DNA: TGCGCCAGCAGCTTGTTTATTCCGGACAGAAACTCTGGGGCCAACGTCCTGACTTTC

D: -
length: 14
J: TRBJ2-7
V: TRBV5-1
size: -
CDR3: CASSLVGPDTQQYF
DNA: TGCGCCAGCAGCTTGGTAGGTCCAGACACCCAGCAGTACTTC

D: -
length: 15
J: TRBJ1-1
V: TRBV7-9
size: -
CDR3: CASSAIGRKNTEAFF
DNA: TGTGCCAGCAGCGCCATTGGACGGAAAAACACTGAAGCTTTCTTT

D: TRBD2
length: 16
J: TRBJ2-7
V: TRBV4-1
size: -
CDR3: CASSQDKGSGASRQYF
DNA: TGCGCCAGCAGCCAAGATAAGGGTAGCGGGGCGTCCAGGCAGTACTTC